The 21 T cell receptor beta chains in this list originate from one sample, sequenced in a study of CD8 T cells in Susac syndrome. With random hexamers, roughly 0.5 to 1 ug RNA was reverse transcribed. Via MiXCR, TCRdb re-called the immunoSEQ multiplex PCR reads, giving one row per CDR3 protein. This sample has over 300,000 distinct CDR3 sequences, with roughly nine tenths found just once. Sequencing was carried out using CD4+ T cells from PBMCs. The origin of the receptors is a human donor with multiple sclerosis.

This chain connects TRBV7-2 to TRBJ2-1, with D possibly being TRBD1 or TRBD2 (6 bases each). Trimming left V 5 bases short and J 4 bases short, with 15 bases between. The CDR3 has 15 residues. The germline CDR1 and CDR2 sequences are SGHTA and FQGNSA. The CDR3 spells CASSGRSGQYNEQFF. CDR3 DNA sequence: TGTGCCAGCAGCGGGAGGAGTGGACAGTACAATGAGCAGTTCTTC.

This clonotype appeared a single time. This chain connects TRBV4-1 to TRBJ1-4; D unclear. Trimming took 1 base from V and 8 from J, leaving 14 bases between them. CDR3 size: 15 residues. CDR1 is MGHRA, CDR2 YSYEKL, per germline. This CDR3 reads CASSQVPRVGEKLFF. The CDR3 nucleotides read TGCGCCAGCAGCCAAGTTCCACGGGTTGGGGAAAAACTGTTTTTT.

The V call is TRBV9, the J call TRBJ2-1, with a weak D call TRBD2 (6 bases). The CDR3 is 16 residues long. Germline lookup yields CDR1 SGDLS and CDR2 YYNGEE. Deletions cut 4 bases from V and 4 bases from J, with 18 bases between. CDR3 sequence: CASSSGLPVIYNEQFF. The CDR3, as DNA: TGTGCCAGCAGCTCGGGACTCCCGGTGATTTACAATGAGCAGTTCTTC.

The J gene is TRBJ1-2, the V gene TRBV5-4, with a tentative D call TRBD1 (5 bases). The CDR3 runs to 15 residues. V gave up 2 bases and J gave up 5 bases, with 16 bases separating them. Germline V CDR1 and CDR2: SGHNT, YYREEE (reference sequence). This CDR3 reads CASSLDSDRPYGYTF. The CDR3 DNA sequence: TGTGCCAGCAGCTTAGACAGCGATCGACCGTATGGCTACACCTTC.

The table lists this clonotype with a count of one. Here the CDR3 DNA reads TGTGCCTGGCGACGGACAGCGTGGACAGATACGCAGTATTTT. The encoded protein is CAWRRTAWTDTQYF. The rearrangement joins TRBV30 to TRBJ2-3; D perhaps matches TRBD1 (6 bases). V was clipped by 5 bases and J by 3 bases, with 15 bases between them. The CDR3 has 14 amino acids. The germline gives CDR1 GTSNPN, CDR2 SVGIG (reference sequence).

CDR3 nucleotides: TGTGCCAGCAGCTCTCGACAGACAATACTCTATGGCTACACCTTC. It codes for CASSSRQTILYGYTF. V and J are TRBV7-9 and TRBJ1-2, with D maybe TRBD1 (5 bases). CDR1 and CDR2 from the germline V gene are SEHNR and FQNEAQ (reference sequence). CDR3 length: 15 amino acids. The germline V and J ends were trimmed by 4 bases and 4 bases, with 16 bases remaining between them.

Worth noting for this clonotype: One end of the junction does not line up with germline, which may come from a read error. The V call is TRBV11-1, the J call TRBJ1-1; D uncertain. The CDR3 runs to 13 residues. Germline lookup yields CDR1 SGHAT and CDR2 FQDESV (reference sequence). The CDR3: CASSLVVNAEAFF. For the CDR3, the DNA is TGTGCCAGCAGCTTAGTGGTGAACGCTGAAGCTTTCTTT.

The chain carries TRBV5-1 and TRBJ1-2, with 9 bases that match TRBD1. From germline, CDR1 is SGHRS and CDR2 YFSETQ. There are 19 residues in the CDR3. The junction had 25 bases not matched to a gene; V was cut back by 5 bases and J by 8 bases. The CDR3 nucleotides read TGCGCCAGCAGACCTGCACCAACCCTTCCGGGACAGGGAAATGGCGGCTACACCTTC. Its protein product is CASRPAPTLPGQGNGGYTF.

This sequence joins TRBV12-3 or TRBV12-4 and TRBJ1-2, with D maybe TRBD1 (6 bases). The CDR3 is made up of 14 amino acids. Deletions cut 4 bases from V and 4 bases from J, with 13 bases between. In DNA form, the CDR3 reads TGTGCCAGCAGTTCAGGGGTCCTGACCTATGGCTACACCTTC. Translation gives CASSSGVLTYGYTF.

This chain links TRBV4-3 with TRBJ2-6; unclear D gene. Germline loops: CDR1 LGHNA, CDR2 YSLEER. This CDR3 spans 15 amino acids. V was shortened by 1 base and J by 0 bases, with 4 bases between the two germline ends. The CDR3 DNA reads TGCGCCAGCAGCCAAGGTGGCTCTGGGGCCAACGTCCTGACTTTC. Translation gives CASSQGGSGANVLTF.

The chain carries TRBV28 and TRBJ2-4; maybe TRBD1 (5 bases). CDR1 MDHEN and CDR2 SYDVKM come from the germline V gene. The CDR3 spans 12 residues. V lost 3 bases to trimming and J lost 7 bases, with 7 bases between them. DNA for the CDR3: TGTGCCAGCAGTTTCCAGGGCAACATTCAGTACTTC. Its translation is CASSFQGNIQYF.

This chain connects TRBV12-3 or TRBV12-4 to TRBJ2-2, with TRBD1 matching 9 bases. The CDR3 runs to 16 residues. V was pared by 6 bases and J by 1 base, with 6 bases of the junction left unmatched. CDR3 sequence (DNA): TGTGCCAGCAGACCGGGACAGGGAAGGAACACCGGGGAGCTGTTTTTT. Encoded protein: CASRPGQGRNTGELFF.

V and J are TRBV15 and TRBJ1-2, with 7 bases aligning to TRBD1. CDR1 LNHNV and CDR2 YYDKDF come from the germline V gene (reference sequence). The V and J ends lost 1 base and 4 bases, in that order; junction bases with no gene match: 3. This CDR3 region has 14 residues. Here the CDR3 DNA reads TGTGCCACCAGCAGAGGGACAGGCCGCTATGGCTACACCTTC. It codes for CATSRGTGRYGYTF.

This sequence joins TRBV7-9 and TRBJ1-2, with D possibly TRBD1 on 5 matching bases. The CDR3 runs to 16 residues. Germline CDR1 SEHNR, CDR2 FQNEAQ (reference sequence). Trimming took 3 bases from V and 3 from J, leaving 17 bases between them. CDR3 sequence: CASSLGVLPRDYGYTF. For the CDR3, the DNA is TGTGCCAGCAGCTTGGGGGTCCTTCCACGAGACTATGGCTACACCTTC.

This clonotype has only one observation. The chain carries TRBV6-6 and TRBJ2-1; TRBD1 aligns across 9 bases. Unmatched junction bases numbered 6, after V lost 2 bases and J lost 7 bases. CDR3 size: 15 residues. From germline, CDR1 is MNHNY and CDR2 SVGAGI (reference sequence). CDR3 in amino acids: CASSYGGQGSNEQFF. The DNA of the CDR3 is TGTGCCAGCAGTTACGGGGGACAGGGAAGTAATGAGCAGTTCTTC.

V gene TRBV19 combines with J gene TRBJ1-1; 11 bases are a match to TRBD1. From germline, CDR1 is LNHDA and CDR2 SQIVND (reference sequence). Germline trimming cut 7 bases from V and 4 bases from J; bases unmatched to any gene: 17. This CDR3 spans 18 amino acids. CDR3 nucleotides: TGTGCCAGTACCCGAGGGTTGGACAGGGGGCGTCTGGGCACTGAAGCTTTCTTT. Translation: CASTRGLDRGRLGTEAFF.

The rearrangement uses TRBV18 and TRBJ1-1; possibly TRBD1 for D (6 bases). Between the trimmed V and J ends, which lost 3 bases and 0 bases, there was a span of 14 bases. The CDR3 is 16 residues long. The germline CDR1 and CDR2 sequences are KGHSH and LQKENI. The CDR3 DNA reads as TGTGCCAGCTCACCGGGGGCAGAGGGCATGAACACTGAAGCTTTCTTT. It encodes CASSPGAEGMNTEAFF.

This clonotype was counted a few times. This sequence joins TRBV7-2 and TRBJ1-3; D is unclear. The V end lost 5 bases, the J end lost 0 bases, and 5 bases lay between the germline ends. The CDR3 runs to 13 residues. Germline-derived CDR1 and CDR2 are SGHTA and FQGNSA. CDR3: CASSRTSGNTIYF. The CDR3 DNA reads TGTGCCAGCAGCCGGACCTCTGGAAACACCATATATTTT.

The chain uses TRBV5-1 and TRBJ2-2; D gene uncertain. The V and J ends lost 7 bases and 3 bases respectively, with 25 bases between them. CDR3 length equals 18 residues. Germline V CDR1 and CDR2: SGHRS, YFSETQ. CDR3 residues: CASLLRPLRFRDTGELFF. CDR3 nucleotide sequence: TGCGCCAGCCTATTACGACCACTTAGATTTAGGGACACCGGGGAGCTGTTTTTT. Looking up the rest from reference TRBV5-1 and TRBJ2-2 gives the full variable domain: KAGVTQTPRYLIKTRGQQVTLSCSPISGHRSVSWYQQTPGQGLQFLFEYFSETQRNKGNFPGRFSGRQFSNSRSEMNVSTLELGDSALYLCASLLRPLRFRDTGELFFGEGSRLTVL.

The J gene is TRBJ2-7, the V gene TRBV20-1; 8 nucleotides align to TRBD2. With 6 bases clipped from V and 2 bases from J, the junction kept 6 bases outside the gene matches. CDR1 is DFQATT, CDR2 SNEGSKA, per germline (reference sequence). The CDR3 consists of 13 residues. The CDR3 loop is CSALTSATYEQYF. CDR3 nucleotide sequence: TGCAGTGCCCTGACTAGCGCAACCTACGAGCAGTACTTC.

This chain uses TRBV7-9 with TRBJ2-1; TRBD2 matches at 9 bases. Trimming removed 4 bases from V and 8 bases from J; junction bases left unmatched: 9. The CDR3 contains 15 residues. The V gene's germline CDR1 is SEHNR and CDR2 FQNEAQ (reference sequence). This chain's CDR3 is CASSYLAGIRDEQFF. The CDR3 DNA follows: TGTGCCAGCAGCTACCTAGCGGGGATCCGCGATGAGCAGTTCTTC.